The subject of this entry is one T cell receptor beta chain. Using its own MiXCR run on the 5' RACE reads, TCRdb lists one record per CDR3 protein. The sample has 68,000 or so distinct CDR3 sequences; 10% to 15% are singletons. These data originate in a study of early T cells in non-severe SARS-CoV-2 infection. The length of the CDR3 is 14 residues. Trimming removed 8 bases at V and 0 bases at J, with 12 bases between. CDR1 and CDR2 (germline): SGHVS, FNYEAQ. The chain employs TRBV7-6 and TRBJ2-3; D is undetermined. This TCR came from an adult who was a healthcare worker with PCR-confirmed SARS-CoV-2 infection or an uninfected control (not recorded which). Input material: whole blood. The CDR3 bases are TGTGCCAGCCGCGTCCTTCCTAGCACAGATACGCAGTATTTT. Protein product: CASRVLPSTDTQYF.